A selection of T cell receptor beta chains follows, all from one sample in a study of cytomegalovirus exposure and HLA in healthy donors. Repertoires were generated with immunoSEQ multiplex PCR, while TCRdb's copy carries only in-frame clones and drops some. Of about 230,000 clones in the sample, over 70% are singletons; the top ten hold 2.5% to 3%. Sequenced: PBMCs. Every receptor here comes from a woman aged 55-75 years in good health and CMV-seropositive. The CDR3 runs from the conserved cysteine through the conserved F or W. A D gene is named only where the DNA matches it firmly. The size of a clone is reported for some rows only, either as once, few or many, or as a class for expanded clones.

cdr3_nt,cdr3_aa,j_call,v_call,clone_size,d_call
TGCGCCAGCAGGCGGACAGGGGGCTCGGGGACTGAAGCTTTCTTT,CASRRTGGSGTEAFF,TRBJ1-1,TRBV5-1,-,TRBD1
TGCGCCAGCAGCTTCAGGGAAAGCTACGAGCAGTACTTC,CASSFRESYEQYF,TRBJ2-7,TRBV5-1,-,-
TGCGCCAGCAGCTTAGCGGGAGAGACCGGGGAGCTGTTTTTT,CASSLAGETGELFF,TRBJ2-2,TRBV5-1,-,TRBD2
TGTGCCAGCAGATTCCTAGGGAGGAACACTGAAGCTTTCTTT,CASRFLGRNTEAFF,TRBJ1-1,TRBV6-1,-,-
TGTGCCAGCAGCTCACAGGGGGCTAAATCTAACTATGGCTACACCTTC,CASSSQGAKSNYGYTF,TRBJ1-2,TRBV4-2,-,TRBD1
TGCGCCAGCAGTGCCGGGACAGGGGCCACGGAGACCCAGTACTTC,CASSAGTGATETQYF,TRBJ2-5,TRBV10-1,-,TRBD1
TGTGCCAGCAGTGAACGGGGACAGAATCCCGCAACTAATGAAAAACTGTTTTTT,CASSERGQNPATNEKLFF,TRBJ1-4,TRBV2,-,TRBD1
TGCAGTGCTAGAAGACAGGCTGGCTACACCTTC,CSARRQAGYTF,TRBJ1-2,TRBV20-1,-,-
TGTGCCAGCAGTGAAAGTTCACTAGCTCTTTACGAGCAGTACTTC,CASSESSLALYEQYF,TRBJ2-7,TRBV6-1,few,-
TGTGCCAGCTCGATTTTCGGGAGTCTTTCCTACAATGAGCAGTTCTTC,CASSIFGSLSYNEQFF,TRBJ2-1,TRBV21-1,few,-
TGTGCCATCGGACAAGAGAAAGCTTTCTTT,CAIGQEKAFF,TRBJ1-1,TRBV10-3,few,-
TGCGCCAGCAGCTTGGTGGCCGGGACAGGTTCCTACGAGCAGTACTTC,CASSLVAGTGSYEQYF,TRBJ2-7,TRBV5-1,-,TRBD1
TGTGCCAGCAGCCCTGGGGGGTGGGGCCAAGAGACCCAGTACTTC,CASSPGGWGQETQYF,TRBJ2-5,TRBV5-4,-,-